These 8 T cell receptor beta chains were all obtained from the same sample, sequenced in a study of T cell clusters in autoimmune cytopenias. TRB was amplified by touch-down multiplex PCR, primer pools A and B combined. TCRdb re-called the multiplex PCR reads and catalogs CDR3 proteins one per entry, DNA excluded. This repertoire includes under 15,000 distinct CDR3 sequences. TRB amplification used around 0.25 ug of peripheral blood genomic DNA. The same data also went into a second study, on T cell repertoires in aging, cancer and after chemotherapy.

Source material: peripheral blood. The receptors stem from a human donor in good health.

Judged by frequency, this clonotype is medium-sized. The chain employs TRBV13 and TRBJ2-1. The CDR3 has 14 amino acids. CDR1 and CDR2 (germline): PRHDT, FYEKMQ (reference sequence). The CDR3 here is CASSLADQKGEQFF.

Frequency places this clonotype as medium-sized. The chain joins TRBV11-3 to TRBJ2-3; TCRdb calls TRBD2, which cannot be checked without DNA. Per the germline V gene, CDR1 is SGHNT and CDR2 is YENEEA. The length of the CDR3 is 15 residues. The CDR3 protein is CASSARGTSTDTQYF.

The rearrangement joins TRBV5-6 to TRBJ2-7; TCRdb's D call, TRBD1, is unchecked because there is no DNA. This CDR3 contains 15 residues. Germline V gene data show CDR1 as SGHDT and CDR2 as YYEEEE. This CDR3 reads CASSSTLGGSYEQYF. The full variable domain, its missing parts supplied by reference TRBV5-6 and TRBJ2-7, is DAGVTQSPTHLIKTRGQQVTLRCSPKSGHDTVSWYQQALGQGPQFIFQYYEEEERQRGNFPDRFSGHQFPNYSSELNVNALLLGDSALYLCASSSTLGGSYEQYFGPGTRLTVT.

This clonotype ranks as medium-sized in terms of frequency. CDR3 in amino acids: CASSSQTGIGGTQYF. This rearrangement joins TRBV19 to TRBJ2-5; TCRdb's D gene call, TRBD1, goes unchecked for lack of DNA. The CDR3 length is 15 residues. In germline, CDR1 is LNHDA, CDR2 SQIVND (reference sequence).

The rearrangement links TRBV6-5 to TRBJ2-2. The germline CDR1 and CDR2 sequences are MNHEY and SVGAGI. The CDR3 consists of 12 residues. The CDR3 spells CASSEIFGELFF.

The genes are TRBV6-5 and TRBJ1-1; the D call from TCRdb, TRBD1, cannot be confirmed without DNA. This CDR3 has 13 amino acids. Germline V lookup: CDR1 MNHEY, CDR2 SVGAGI. The CDR3 here is CASSRQTDTEAFF.

The chain combines TRBV28 with TRBJ2-3. This CDR3 has 14 amino acids. The germline V gene encodes CDR1 MDHEN and CDR2 SYDVKM. This CDR3 is CASSDGFSTDTQYF.

The V gene is TRBV12-3 or TRBV12-4, the J gene TRBJ2-5; the TCRdb call, TRBD1, lacks DNA for checking. The CDR3 loop spans 14 amino acids. This CDR3 reads CASLGDTYGETQYF.